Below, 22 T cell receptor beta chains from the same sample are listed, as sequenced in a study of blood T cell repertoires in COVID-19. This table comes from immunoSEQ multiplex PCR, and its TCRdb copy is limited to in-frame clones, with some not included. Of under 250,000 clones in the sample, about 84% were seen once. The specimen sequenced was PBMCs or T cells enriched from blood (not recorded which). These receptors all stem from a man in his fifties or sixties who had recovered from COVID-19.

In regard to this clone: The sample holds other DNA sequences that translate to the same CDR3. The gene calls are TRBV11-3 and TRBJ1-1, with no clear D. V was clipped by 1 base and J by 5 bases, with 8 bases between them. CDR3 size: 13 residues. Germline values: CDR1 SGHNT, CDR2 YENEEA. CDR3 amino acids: CASSLGGRTEAFF. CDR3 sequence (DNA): TGTGCCAGCAGCTTAGGAGGGCGAACTGAAGCTTTCTTT.

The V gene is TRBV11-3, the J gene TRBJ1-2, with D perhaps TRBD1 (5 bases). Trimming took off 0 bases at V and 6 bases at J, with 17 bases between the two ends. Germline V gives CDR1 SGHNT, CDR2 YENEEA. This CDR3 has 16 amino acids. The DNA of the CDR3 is TGTGCCAGCAGCTTAGATCGGGAGGACCCGGGGGATGGCTACACCTTC. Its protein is CASSLDREDPGDGYTF.

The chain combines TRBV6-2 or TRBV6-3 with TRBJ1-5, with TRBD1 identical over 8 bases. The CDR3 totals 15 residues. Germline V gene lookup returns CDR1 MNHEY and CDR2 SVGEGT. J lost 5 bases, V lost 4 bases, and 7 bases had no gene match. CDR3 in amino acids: CASSFGGDRYQPQHF. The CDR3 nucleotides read TGTGCCAGCAGTTTCGGCGGGGACAGGTATCAGCCCCAGCATTTT.

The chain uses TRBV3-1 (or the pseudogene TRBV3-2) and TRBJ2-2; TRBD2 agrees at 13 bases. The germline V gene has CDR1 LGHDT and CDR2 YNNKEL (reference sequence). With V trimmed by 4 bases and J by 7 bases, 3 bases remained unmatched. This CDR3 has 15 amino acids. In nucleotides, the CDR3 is TGTGCCAGCAGCCCACTAGCGGGGGGGCGCGGGGAGCTGTTTTTT. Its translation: CASSPLAGGRGELFF.

CDR3 nucleotide sequence: TGTGCCAGCAGCCTCGGGTACTATCTCGAAAACATTCAGTACTTC. It is translated as CASSLGYYLENIQYF. This chain uses TRBV6-2 or TRBV6-3 with TRBJ2-4; no reliable D call. Trimming stripped 6 bases from V and 5 bases from J, with 17 bases between. The germline gives CDR1 MNHEY, CDR2 SVGEGT. The CDR3 has 15 residues.

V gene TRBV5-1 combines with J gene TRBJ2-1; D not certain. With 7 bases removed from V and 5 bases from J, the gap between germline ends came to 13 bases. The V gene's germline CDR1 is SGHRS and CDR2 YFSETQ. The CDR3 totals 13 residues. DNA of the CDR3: TGCGCCAGCTTCGAGTCCCCAAACAATGAGCAGTTCTTC. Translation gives CASFESPNNEQFF.

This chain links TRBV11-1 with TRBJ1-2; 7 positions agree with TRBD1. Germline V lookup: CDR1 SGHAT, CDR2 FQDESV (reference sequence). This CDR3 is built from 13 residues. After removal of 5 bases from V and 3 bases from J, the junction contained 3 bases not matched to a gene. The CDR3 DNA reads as TGTGCCAGCAGCCGGGACAGCTACTATGGCTACACCTTC. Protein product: CASSRDSYYGYTF.

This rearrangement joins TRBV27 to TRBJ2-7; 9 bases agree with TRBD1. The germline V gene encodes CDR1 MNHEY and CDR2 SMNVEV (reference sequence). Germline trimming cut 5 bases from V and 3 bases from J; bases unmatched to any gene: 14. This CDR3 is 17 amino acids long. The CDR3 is CASSPQGASPSFYEQYF. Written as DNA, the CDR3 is TGTGCCAGCAGTCCACAGGGGGCGAGCCCGTCTTTCTACGAGCAGTACTTC.

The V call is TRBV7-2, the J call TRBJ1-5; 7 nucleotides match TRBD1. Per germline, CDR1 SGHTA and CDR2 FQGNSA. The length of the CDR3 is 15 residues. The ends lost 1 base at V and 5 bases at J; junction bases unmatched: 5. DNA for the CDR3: TGTGCCAGCAGCTTAGGAGGGGGCGGGCATCAGCCCCAGCATTTT. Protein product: CASSLGGGGHQPQHF.

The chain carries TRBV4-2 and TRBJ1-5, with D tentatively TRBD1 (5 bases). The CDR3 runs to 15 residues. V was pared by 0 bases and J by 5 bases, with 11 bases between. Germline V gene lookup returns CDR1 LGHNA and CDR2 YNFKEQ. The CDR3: CASSQDWGRDQPQHF. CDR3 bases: TGTGCCAGCAGCCAAGATTGGGGCCGGGATCAGCCCCAGCATTTT.

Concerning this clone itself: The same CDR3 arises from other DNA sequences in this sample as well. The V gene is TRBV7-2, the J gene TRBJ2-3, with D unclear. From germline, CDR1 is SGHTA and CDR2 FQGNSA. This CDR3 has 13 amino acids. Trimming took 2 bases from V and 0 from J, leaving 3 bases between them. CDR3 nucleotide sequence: TGTGCCAGCAGCTTACAGAGCACAGATACGCAGTATTTT. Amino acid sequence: CASSLQSTDTQYF.

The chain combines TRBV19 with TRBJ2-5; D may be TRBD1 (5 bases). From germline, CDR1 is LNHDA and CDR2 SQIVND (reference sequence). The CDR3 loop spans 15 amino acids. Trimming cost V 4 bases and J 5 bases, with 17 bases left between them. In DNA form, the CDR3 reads TGTGCCAGTAGTACCACAGGATTTGTAGGTGAGACCCAGTACTTC. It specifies CASSTTGFVGETQYF.

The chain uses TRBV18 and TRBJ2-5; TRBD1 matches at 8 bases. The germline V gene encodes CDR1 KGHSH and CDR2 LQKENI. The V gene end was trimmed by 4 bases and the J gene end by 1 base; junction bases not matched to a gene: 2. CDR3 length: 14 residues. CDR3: CASSRGQGQETQYF. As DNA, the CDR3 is TGTGCCAGCTCACGCGGACAGGGCCAAGAGACCCAGTACTTC.

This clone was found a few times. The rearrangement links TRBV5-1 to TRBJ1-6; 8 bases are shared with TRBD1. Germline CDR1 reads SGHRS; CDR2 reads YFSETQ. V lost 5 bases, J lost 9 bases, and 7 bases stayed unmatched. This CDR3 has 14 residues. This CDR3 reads CASSETGGGSPLHF. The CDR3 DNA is TGCGCCAGCAGTGAAACAGGGGGGGGTTCACCCCTCCACTTT.

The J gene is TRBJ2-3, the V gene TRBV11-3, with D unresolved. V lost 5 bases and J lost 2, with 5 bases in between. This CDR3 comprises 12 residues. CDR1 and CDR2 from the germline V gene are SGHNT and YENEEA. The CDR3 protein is CASSRDTDTQYF. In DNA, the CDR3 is TGTGCCAGCAGCCGAGACACAGATACGCAGTATTTT.

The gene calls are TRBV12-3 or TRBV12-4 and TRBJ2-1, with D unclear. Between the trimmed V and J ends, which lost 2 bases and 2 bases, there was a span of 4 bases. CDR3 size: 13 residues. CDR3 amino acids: CASSLQTYNEQFF. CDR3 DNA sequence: TGTGCCAGCAGTTTACAGACCTACAATGAGCAGTTCTTC.

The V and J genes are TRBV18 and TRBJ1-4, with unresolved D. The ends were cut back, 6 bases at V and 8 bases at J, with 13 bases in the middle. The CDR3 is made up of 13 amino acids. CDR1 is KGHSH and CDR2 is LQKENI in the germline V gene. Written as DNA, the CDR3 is TGTGCCAGCTCCGGGAGGCTAAAGGAAAAACTGTTTTTT. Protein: CASSGRLKEKLFF.

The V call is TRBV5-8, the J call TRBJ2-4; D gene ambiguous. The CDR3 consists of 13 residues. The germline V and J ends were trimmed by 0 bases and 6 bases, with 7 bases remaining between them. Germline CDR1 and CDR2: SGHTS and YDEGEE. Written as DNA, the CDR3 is TGTGCCAGCAGCTTGGGACACAGAAACATTCAGTACTTC. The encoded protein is CASSLGHRNIQYF.

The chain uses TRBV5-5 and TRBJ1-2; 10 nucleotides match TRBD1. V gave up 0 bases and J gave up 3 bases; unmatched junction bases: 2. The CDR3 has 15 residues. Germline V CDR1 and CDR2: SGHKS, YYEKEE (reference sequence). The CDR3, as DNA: TGTGCCAGCAGCTTGGGACAGGGGGCACACTATGGCTACACCTTC. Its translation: CASSLGQGAHYGYTF. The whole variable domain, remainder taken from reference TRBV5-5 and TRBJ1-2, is DAGVTQSPTHLIKTRGQQVTLRCSPISGHKSVSWYQQVLGQGPQFIFQYYEKEERGRGNFPDRFSARQFPNYSSELNVNALLLGDSALYLCASSLGQGAHYGYTFGSGTRLTVV.

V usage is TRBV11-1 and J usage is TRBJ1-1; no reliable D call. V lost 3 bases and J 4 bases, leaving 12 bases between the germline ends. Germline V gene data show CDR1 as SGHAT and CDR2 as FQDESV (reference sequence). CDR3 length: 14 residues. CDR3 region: CASSFPIEGTEAFF. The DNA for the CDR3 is TGTGCCAGCAGCTTCCCTATAGAGGGCACTGAAGCTTTCTTT.

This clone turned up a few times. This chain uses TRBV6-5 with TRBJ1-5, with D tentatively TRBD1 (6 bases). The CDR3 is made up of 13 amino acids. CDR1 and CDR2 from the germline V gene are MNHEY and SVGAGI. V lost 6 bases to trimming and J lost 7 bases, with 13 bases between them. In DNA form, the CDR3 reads TGTGCCAGCAGCAGGGGCTTTAGGCAGCCCCAGCATTTT. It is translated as CASSRGFRQPQHF.

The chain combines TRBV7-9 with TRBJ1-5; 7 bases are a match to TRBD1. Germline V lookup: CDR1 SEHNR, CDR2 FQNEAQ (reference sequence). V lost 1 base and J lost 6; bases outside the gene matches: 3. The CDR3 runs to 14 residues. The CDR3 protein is CASSLGQGSQPQHF. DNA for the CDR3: TGTGCCAGCAGCTTAGGACAGGGTAGTCAGCCCCAGCATTTT.